This T cell receptor (beta chain) was profiled in a study of T cells in Graves' hyperthyroidism and ophthalmopathy. Findings and limits, study-wide: Most thyroid clonotypes with frequency above 0.001 were detected in blood.

Researchers took RNA transcripts and amplified the TCR beta CDR3 regions from them. A first-round RT-PCR of the TCR CDR3 used the HTBI primer set. TCRdb re-called the multiplex PCR reads with MiXCR, one entry per CDR3 protein. This table holds 450,000 to 650,000 distinct CDR3 sequences, 13% to 15% found once. Patients having uncontrolled infection, another autoimmune disease, pregnancy or lactation were not included. This clonotype was observed many times. Its specificity is not known. The CDR3 has 13 residues. Trimming removed 4 bases from V and 6 bases from J, with 10 bases in between. Germline assignment: CDR1 MDHEN and CDR2 SYDVKM.

Sequencing was done on a sample of blood. This receptor was obtained from a woman in her late teens or twenties with Graves' ophthalmopathy. The gene calls are TRBV28 and TRBJ2-1, with D uncertain. The CDR3 DNA sequence: TGTGCCAGCAGTTATGACTCGACCAATGAGCAGTTCTTC. This encodes CASSYDSTNEQFF.